This T cell receptor beta chain was documented in a study of T cell changes during pregnancy in multiple sclerosis (dated by TCRdb to the late 2010s). For the study in its entirety: In women with multiple sclerosis, the researchers looked at how the T cell repertoire shifted as pregnancy progressed.

The receptor library was made with the immunoSEQ multiplex PCR assay. In TCRdb, the immuneACCESS table is reduced to in-frame sequences with V and J assigned. These tables do not hold every clone; where another copy was compared, an unresolved V gene accounts for under half, and the others remain unexplained. Here the sample has some 69,000 clones; more than 80% occur a single time. 2.1% of the sample goes to the ten largest clones. The germline V gene sets CDR1 to SGHTA and CDR2 to FQGTGA. Including cysteine and phenylalanine, the CDR3 has 18 amino acids. This entry keeps only the CDR3 DNA: 54 bases, framed from base 1. After removal of 0 bases from V and 0 bases from J, the junction retains 4 bases not matched to a gene. Note on this clone: Its antigen is unknown. Qualities for individual bases were not recorded, and no much larger clone is one base off.

This sequence was found in a female donor in good health, enrolled as a control in a pregnancy study. Sequenced here: peripheral blood, sampled in the second trimester of pregnancy. Recombination joined TRBV7-3 with TRBJ2-3, and TRBD2 matches 12 of the central bases. The CDR3 is CASSLTASGGGSTDTQYF. The DNA sequence reads TGTGCCAGCAGCTTAACGGCTAGCGGGGGGGGTAGCACAGATACGCAGTATTTT.